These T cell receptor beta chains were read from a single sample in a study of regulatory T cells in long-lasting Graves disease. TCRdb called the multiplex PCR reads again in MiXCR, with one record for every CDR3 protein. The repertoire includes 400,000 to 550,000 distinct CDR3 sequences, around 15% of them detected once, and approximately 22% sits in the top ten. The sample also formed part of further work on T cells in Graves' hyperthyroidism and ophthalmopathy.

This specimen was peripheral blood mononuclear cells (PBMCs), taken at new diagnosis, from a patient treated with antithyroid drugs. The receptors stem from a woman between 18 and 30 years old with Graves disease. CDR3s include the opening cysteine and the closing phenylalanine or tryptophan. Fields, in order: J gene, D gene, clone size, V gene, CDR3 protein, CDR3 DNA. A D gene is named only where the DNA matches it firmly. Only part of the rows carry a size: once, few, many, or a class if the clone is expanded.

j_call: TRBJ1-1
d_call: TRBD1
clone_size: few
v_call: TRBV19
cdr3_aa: CASSRTGPHEAFF
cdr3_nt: TGTGCCAGTAGCCGGACAGGACCCCATGAAGCTTTCTTT

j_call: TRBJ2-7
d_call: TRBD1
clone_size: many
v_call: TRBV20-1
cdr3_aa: CSAVSGQLAYEQYF
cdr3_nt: TGCAGTGCCGTCTCGGGACAGCTTGCCTACGAGCAGTACTTC

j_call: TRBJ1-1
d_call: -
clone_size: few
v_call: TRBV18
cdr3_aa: CASSLSDPTWGAEAFF
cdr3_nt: TGTGCCAGCTCACTTTCGGACCCGACTTGGGGAGCTGAAGCTTTCTTT

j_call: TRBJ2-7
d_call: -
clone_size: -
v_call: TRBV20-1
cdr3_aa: CSARDPFSGGTSPYEQYF
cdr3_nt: TGCAGTGCTAGAGACCCATTCTCAGGGGGGACTAGTCCCTACGAGCAGTACTTC

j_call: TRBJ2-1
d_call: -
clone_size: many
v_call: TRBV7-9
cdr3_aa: CASSVSNEQFF
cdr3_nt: TGTGCCAGCAGCGTGAGCAATGAGCAGTTCTTC

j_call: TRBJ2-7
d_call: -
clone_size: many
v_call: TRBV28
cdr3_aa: CASSLTRGYSYEQYF
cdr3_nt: TGTGCCAGCAGTTTAACCCGGGGTTACTCCTACGAGCAGTACTTC

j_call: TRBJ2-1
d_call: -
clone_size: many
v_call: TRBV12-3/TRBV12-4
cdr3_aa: CASSLARRDEQFF
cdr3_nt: TGTGCCAGCAGTTTGGCACGTAGGGATGAGCAGTTCTTC

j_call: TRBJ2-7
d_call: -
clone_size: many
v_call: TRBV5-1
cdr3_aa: CASSFGAVEGEQYF
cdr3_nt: TGCGCCAGCAGCTTTGGAGCGGTGGAGGGGGAGCAGTACTTC

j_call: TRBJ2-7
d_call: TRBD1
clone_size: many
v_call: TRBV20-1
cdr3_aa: CSARDRGWDRVRSYEQYF
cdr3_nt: TGCAGTGCTAGAGATCGAGGTTGGGACAGGGTTAGATCCTACGAGCAGTACTTC

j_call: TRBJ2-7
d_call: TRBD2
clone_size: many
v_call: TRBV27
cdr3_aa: CASSLSAGDTYEQYF
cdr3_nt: TGTGCCAGCAGTTTATCAGCGGGAGATACATACGAGCAGTACTTC